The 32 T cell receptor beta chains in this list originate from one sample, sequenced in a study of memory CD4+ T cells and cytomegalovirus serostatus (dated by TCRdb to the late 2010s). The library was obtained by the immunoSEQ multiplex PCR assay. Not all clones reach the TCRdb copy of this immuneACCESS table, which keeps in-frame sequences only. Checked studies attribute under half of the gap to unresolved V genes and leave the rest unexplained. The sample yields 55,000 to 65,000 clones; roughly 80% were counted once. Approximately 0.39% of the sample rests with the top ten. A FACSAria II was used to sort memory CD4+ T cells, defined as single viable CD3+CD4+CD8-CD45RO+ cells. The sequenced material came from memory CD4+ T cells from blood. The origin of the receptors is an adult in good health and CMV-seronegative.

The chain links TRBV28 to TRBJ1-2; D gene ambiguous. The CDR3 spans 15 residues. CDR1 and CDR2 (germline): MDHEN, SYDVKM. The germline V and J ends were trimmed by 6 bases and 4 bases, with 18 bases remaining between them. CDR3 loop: CASSADSGHFYGYTF. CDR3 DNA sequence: TGTGCCAGCAGCGCAGATTCCGGGCACTTCTATGGCTACACCTTC.

The CDR3 protein is CAWSVDSYNEQFF. The CDR3 coding sequence is TGTGCCTGGAGTGTGGACTCCTACAATGAGCAGTTCTTC. The chain employs TRBV30 and TRBJ2-1, with D unclear. V was trimmed by 0 bases and J by 0 bases, leaving 3 bases between them. Looked up from germline, CDR1 is GTSNPN and CDR2 is SVGIG (reference sequence). This CDR3 has 13 residues.

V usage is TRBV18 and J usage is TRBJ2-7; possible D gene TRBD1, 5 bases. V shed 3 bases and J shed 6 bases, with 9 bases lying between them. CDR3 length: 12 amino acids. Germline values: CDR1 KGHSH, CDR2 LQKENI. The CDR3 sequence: CASSPGRGEQYF. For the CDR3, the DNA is TGTGCCAGCTCACCGGGAAGGGGCGAGCAGTACTTC.

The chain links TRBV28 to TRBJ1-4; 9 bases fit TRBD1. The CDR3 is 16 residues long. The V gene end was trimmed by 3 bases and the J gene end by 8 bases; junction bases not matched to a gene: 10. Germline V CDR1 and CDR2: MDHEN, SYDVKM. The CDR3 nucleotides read TGTGCCAGCAGTTTGACGAGCACAGGGGGCCACGAAAAACTGTTTTTT. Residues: CASSLTSTGGHEKLFF.

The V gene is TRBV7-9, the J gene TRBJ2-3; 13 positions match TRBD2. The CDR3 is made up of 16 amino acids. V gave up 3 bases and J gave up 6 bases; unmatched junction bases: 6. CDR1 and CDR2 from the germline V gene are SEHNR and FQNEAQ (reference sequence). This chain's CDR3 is CASSFRTSGGADTQYF. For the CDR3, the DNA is TGTGCCAGCAGCTTTCGTACTAGCGGGGGGGCGGATACGCAGTATTTT.

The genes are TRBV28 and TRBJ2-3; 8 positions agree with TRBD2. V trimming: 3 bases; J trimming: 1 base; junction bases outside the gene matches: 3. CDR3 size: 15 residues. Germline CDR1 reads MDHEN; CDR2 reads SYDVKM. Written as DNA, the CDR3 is TGTGCCAGCAGTTTCCGGGGGGGCCGCACAGATACGCAGTATTTT. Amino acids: CASSFRGGRTDTQYF.

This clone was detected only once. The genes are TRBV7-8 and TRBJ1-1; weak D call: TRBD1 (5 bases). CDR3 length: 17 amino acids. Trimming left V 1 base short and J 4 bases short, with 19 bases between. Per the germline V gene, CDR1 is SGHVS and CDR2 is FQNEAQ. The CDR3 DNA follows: TGTGCCAGCAGCTTAGTCCCGACAAACCTCCAGGGCACTGAAGCTTTCTTT. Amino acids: CASSLVPTNLQGTEAFF.

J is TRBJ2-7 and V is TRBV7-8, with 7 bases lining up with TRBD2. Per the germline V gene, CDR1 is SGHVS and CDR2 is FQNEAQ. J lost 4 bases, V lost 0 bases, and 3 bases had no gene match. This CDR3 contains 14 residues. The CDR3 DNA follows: TGTGCCAGCAGCTTAGCCCTCGGGAGGTACGAGCAGTACTTC. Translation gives CASSLALGRYEQYF.

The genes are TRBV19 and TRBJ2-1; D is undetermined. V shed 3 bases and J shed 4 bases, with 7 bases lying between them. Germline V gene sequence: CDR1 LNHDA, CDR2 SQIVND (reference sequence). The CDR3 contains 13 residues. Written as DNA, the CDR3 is TGTGCCAGTAGTATCAATCAGTACAATGAGCAGTTCTTC. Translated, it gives CASSINQYNEQFF. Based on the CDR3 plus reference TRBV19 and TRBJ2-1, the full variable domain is DGGITQSPKYLFRKEGQNVTLSCEQNLNHDAMYWYRQDPGQGLRLIYYSQIVNDFQKGDIAEGYSVSREKKESFPLTVTSAQKNPTAFYLCASSINQYNEQFFGPGTRLTVL.

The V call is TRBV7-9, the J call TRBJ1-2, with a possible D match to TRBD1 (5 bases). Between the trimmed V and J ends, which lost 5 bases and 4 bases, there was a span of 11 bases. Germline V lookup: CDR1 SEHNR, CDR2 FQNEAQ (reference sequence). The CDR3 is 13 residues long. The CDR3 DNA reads TGTGCCAGCAGCCGAGGGACGGGCTATGGCTACACCTTC. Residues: CASSRGTGYGYTF.

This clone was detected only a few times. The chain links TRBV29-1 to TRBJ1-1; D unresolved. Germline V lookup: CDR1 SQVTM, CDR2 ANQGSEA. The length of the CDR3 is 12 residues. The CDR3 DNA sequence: TGCGGATTCGGGCGTTCTGGGTCCGAAGCTTTCTTT. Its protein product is CGFGRSGSEAFF.

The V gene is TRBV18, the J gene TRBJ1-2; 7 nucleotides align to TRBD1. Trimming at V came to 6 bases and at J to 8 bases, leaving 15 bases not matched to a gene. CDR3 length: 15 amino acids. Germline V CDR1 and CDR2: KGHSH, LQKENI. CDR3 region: CASSLSRDRNWGYTF. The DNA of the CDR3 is TGTGCCAGCTCTCTCAGCCGGGACAGAAACTGGGGCTACACCTTC.

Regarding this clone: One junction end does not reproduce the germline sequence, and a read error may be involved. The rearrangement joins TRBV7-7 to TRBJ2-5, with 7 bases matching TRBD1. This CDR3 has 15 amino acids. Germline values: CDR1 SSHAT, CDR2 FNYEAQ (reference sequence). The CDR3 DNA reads TGTGCTAGCAGCCCCACCGGGACAGTGAAAGAGACCCAGTACTTC. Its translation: CASSPTGTVKETQYF.

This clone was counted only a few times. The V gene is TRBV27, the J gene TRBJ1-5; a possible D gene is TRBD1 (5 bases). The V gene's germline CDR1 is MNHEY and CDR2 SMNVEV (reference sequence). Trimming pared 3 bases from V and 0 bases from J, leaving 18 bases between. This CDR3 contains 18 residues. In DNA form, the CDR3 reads TGTGCCAGCAGTTTGGTGGGGCCCCAGATCTATAGCAATCAGCCCCAGCATTTT. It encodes CASSLVGPQIYSNQPQHF.

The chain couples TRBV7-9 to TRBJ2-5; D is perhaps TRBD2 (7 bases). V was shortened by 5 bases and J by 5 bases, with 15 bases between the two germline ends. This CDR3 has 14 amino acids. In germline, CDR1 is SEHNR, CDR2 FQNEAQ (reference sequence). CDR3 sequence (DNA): TGTGCCAGCAGCCAAGGGGGGGGCTGGGAGACCCAGTACTTC. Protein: CASSQGGGWETQYF.

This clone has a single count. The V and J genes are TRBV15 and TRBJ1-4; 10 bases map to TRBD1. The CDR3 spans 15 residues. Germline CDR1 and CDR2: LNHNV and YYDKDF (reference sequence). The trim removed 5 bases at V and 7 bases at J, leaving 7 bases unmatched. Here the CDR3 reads CATSLWTGGGEKLFF. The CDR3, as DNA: TGTGCCACCAGCTTATGGACAGGGGGTGGTGAAAAACTGTTTTTT.

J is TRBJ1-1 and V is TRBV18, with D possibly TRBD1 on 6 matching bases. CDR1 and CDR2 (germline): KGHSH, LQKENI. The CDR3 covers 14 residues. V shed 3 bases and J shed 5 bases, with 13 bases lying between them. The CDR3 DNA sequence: TGTGCCAGCTCACCCAGGGGCCAGGGAACTGAAGCTTTCTTT. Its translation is CASSPRGQGTEAFF.

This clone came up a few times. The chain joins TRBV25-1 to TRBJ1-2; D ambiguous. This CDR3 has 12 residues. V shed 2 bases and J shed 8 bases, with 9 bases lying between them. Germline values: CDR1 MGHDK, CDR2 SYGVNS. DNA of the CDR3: TGTGCCAGCAGTGAAGGCCTGGGAGGCTACACCTTC. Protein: CASSEGLGGYTF.

DNA for the CDR3: TGTGCCAGCAGTCCTCTCGGGGGGCGTAAGGCAAAATCACCCCTCCACTTT. This gives the protein CASSPLGGRKAKSPLHF. The chain links TRBV28 to TRBJ1-6, with D tentatively TRBD1 (6 bases). Trimming left V 5 bases short and J 10 bases short, with 24 bases between. Looked up from germline, CDR1 is MDHEN and CDR2 is SYDVKM. The CDR3 loop spans 17 amino acids.

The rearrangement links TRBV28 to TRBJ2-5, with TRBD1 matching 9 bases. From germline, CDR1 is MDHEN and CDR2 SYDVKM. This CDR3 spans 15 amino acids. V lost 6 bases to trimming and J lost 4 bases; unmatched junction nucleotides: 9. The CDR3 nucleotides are TGTGCCAGCAGCAGGGGACAGGGAGGGACAGAGACCCAGTACTTC. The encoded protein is CASSRGQGGTETQYF.

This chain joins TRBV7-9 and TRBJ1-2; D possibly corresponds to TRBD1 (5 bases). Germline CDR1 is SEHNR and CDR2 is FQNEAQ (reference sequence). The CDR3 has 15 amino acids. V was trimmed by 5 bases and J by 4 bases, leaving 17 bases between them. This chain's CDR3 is CASSPSGGAPYGYTF. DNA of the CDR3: TGTGCCAGCAGCCCCAGCGGCGGGGCTCCCTATGGCTACACCTTC.

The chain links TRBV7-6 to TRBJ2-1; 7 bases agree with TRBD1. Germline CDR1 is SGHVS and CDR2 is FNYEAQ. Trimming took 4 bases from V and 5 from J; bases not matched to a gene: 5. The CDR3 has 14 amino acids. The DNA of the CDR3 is TGTGCCAGCAGCTCAGCGACAGGGAACAATGAGCAGTTCTTC. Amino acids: CASSSATGNNEQFF.

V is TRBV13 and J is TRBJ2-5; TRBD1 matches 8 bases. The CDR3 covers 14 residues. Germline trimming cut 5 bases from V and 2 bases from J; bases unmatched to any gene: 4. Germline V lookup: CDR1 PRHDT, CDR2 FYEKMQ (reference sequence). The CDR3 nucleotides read TGTGCCAGCAGCAGGTGGACAGGGCAAGAGACCCAGTACTTC. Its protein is CASSRWTGQETQYF.

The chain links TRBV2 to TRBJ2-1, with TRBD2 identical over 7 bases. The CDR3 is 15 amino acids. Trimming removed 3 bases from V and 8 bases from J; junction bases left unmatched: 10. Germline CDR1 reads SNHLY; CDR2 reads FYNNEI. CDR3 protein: CASSERSTSRDEQFF. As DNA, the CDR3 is TGTGCCAGCAGTGAGCGATCGACTAGCAGGGATGAGCAGTTCTTC.

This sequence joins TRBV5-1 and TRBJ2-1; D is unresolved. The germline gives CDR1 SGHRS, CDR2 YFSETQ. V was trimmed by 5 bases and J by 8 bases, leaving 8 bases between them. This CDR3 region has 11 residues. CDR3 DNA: TGCGCCAGCAGGCAACTGGATGAGCAGTTCTTC. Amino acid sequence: CASRQLDEQFF.

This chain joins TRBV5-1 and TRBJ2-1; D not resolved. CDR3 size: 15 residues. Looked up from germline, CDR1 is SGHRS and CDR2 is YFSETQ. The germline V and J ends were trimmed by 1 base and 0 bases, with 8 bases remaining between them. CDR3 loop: CASSLSESSYNEQFF. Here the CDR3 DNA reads TGCGCCAGCAGCTTGTCGGAGAGCTCCTACAATGAGCAGTTCTTC. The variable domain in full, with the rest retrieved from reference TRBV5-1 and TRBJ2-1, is KAGVTQTPRYLIKTRGQQVTLSCSPISGHRSVSWYQQTPGQGLQFLFEYFSETQRNKGNFPGRFSGRQFSNSRSEMNVSTLELGDSALYLCASSLSESSYNEQFFGPGTRLTVL.

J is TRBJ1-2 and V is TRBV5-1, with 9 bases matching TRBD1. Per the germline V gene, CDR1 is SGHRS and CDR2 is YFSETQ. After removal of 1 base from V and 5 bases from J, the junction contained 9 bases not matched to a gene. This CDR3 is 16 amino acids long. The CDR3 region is CASSLTTGGQAYGYTF. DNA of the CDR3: TGCGCCAGCAGCTTGACCACAGGGGGCCAGGCATATGGCTACACCTTC. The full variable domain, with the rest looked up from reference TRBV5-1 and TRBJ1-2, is KAGVTQTPRYLIKTRGQQVTLSCSPISGHRSVSWYQQTPGQGLQFLFEYFSETQRNKGNFPGRFSGRQFSNSRSEMNVSTLELGDSALYLCASSLTTGGQAYGYTFGSGTRLTVV.

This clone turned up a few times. The CDR3 is CASSLAGPNTEAFF. The CDR3, as DNA: TGTGCCAGCAGTTTGGCAGGCCCGAACACTGAAGCTTTCTTT. V usage is TRBV28 and J usage is TRBJ1-1; D is ambiguous. The V end lost 3 bases, the J end lost 1 base, and 9 bases lay between the germline ends. Germline V lookup: CDR1 MDHEN, CDR2 SYDVKM. This CDR3 contains 14 residues.

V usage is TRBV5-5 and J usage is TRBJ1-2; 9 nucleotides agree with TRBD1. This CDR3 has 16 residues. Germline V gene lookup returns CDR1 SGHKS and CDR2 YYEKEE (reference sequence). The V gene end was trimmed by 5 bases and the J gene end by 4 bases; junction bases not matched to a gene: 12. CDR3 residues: CASSFTLQGAAYGYTF. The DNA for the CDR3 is TGTGCCAGCAGTTTTACTTTACAGGGGGCCGCCTATGGCTACACCTTC.

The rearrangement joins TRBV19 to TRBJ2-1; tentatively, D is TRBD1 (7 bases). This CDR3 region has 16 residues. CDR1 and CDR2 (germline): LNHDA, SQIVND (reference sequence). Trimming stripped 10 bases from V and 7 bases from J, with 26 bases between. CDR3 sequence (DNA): TGTGCCACTAACTTCGTCAGGGGGGTGGGTGAAAATGAGCAGTTCTTC. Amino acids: CATNFVRGVGENEQFF.

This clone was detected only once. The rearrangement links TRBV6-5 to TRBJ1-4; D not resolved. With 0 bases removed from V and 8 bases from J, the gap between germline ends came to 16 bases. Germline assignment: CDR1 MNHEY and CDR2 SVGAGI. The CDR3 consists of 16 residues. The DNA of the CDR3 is TGTGCCAGCAGTTACTCGACCGGGGAGGAAGGCGAAAAACTGTTTTTT. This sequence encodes CASSYSTGEEGEKLFF.

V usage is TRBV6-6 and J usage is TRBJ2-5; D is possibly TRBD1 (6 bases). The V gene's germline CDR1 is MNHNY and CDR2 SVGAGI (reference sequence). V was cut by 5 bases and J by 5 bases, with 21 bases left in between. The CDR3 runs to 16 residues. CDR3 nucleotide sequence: TGTGCCAGCAGTCCACAACCTGGGGGCCCCAGGGAGACCCAGTACTTC. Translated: CASSPQPGGPRETQYF.